These 20 T cell receptor beta chains came from one sample sequenced in a study of response to subunit inactivated influenza vaccine. TCRdb recomputed calls from the RT-PCR reads with MiXCR, one row per CDR3 protein. The table shows more than 200,000 distinct CDR3 sequences, with roughly an eighth occurring only once. The material was non-naive T cells sorted from PBMCs, obtained 14 days before vaccination. These receptors were obtained from a middle-aged man who received an inactivated influenza vaccine.

This clonotype was observed a handful of times. The chain uses TRBV7-2 and TRBJ2-3; 10 bases match TRBD2. The ends lost 1 base at V and 4 bases at J; junction bases unmatched: 2. The CDR3 is 15 amino acids. Germline V gene sequence: CDR1 SGHTA, CDR2 FQGNSA. CDR3 nucleotide sequence: TGTGCCAGCAGCTTAGTAGCGGGGGGAGCAGATACGCAGTATTTT. It yields the protein CASSLVAGGADTQYF.

This clonotype has only a few counts. This rearrangement joins TRBV4-3 to TRBJ1-1; unclear D gene. This CDR3 has 15 residues. From germline, CDR1 is LGHNA and CDR2 YSLEER. Trimming stripped 1 base from V and 0 bases from J, with 9 bases between. The CDR3 DNA reads TGCGCCAGCAGCCAAGTACGGAGCATGAACACTGAAGCTTTCTTT. This translates into CASSQVRSMNTEAFF.

The chain combines TRBV6-1 with TRBJ1-3; D is perhaps TRBD1 (5 bases). The length of the CDR3 is 14 residues. The V gene's germline CDR1 is MNHNS and CDR2 SASEGT. V shed 6 bases and J shed 0 bases, with 9 bases lying between them. In DNA form, the CDR3 reads TGTGCCAGCAGAGCAGGGTTCTCTGGAAACACCATATATTTT. Protein: CASRAGFSGNTIYF.

This clonotype was seen repeatedly, ten times or more. V and J are TRBV20-1 and TRBJ1-1; D is ambiguous. Trimming shortened V by 0 bases and J by 1 base, and 21 bases separated the two germline ends. Germline assignment: CDR1 DFQATT and CDR2 SNEGSKA (reference sequence). This CDR3 contains 18 residues. The CDR3 spells CSAREWGYGGSGNTEAFF. As DNA, the CDR3 is TGCAGTGCTAGAGAGTGGGGATACGGAGGGTCGGGGAACACTGAAGCTTTCTTT.

The sample holds a few counts of this clonotype. V gene TRBV29-1 combines with J gene TRBJ2-3, with 11 bases lining up with TRBD2. V lost 7 bases and J lost 5; bases outside the gene matches: 8. In germline, CDR1 is SQVTM, CDR2 ANQGSEA. This CDR3 comprises 14 residues. In DNA, the CDR3 is TGCAGCGCTTTAGCGGGAGGGCCGATAGATACGCAGTATTTT. Protein product: CSALAGGPIDTQYF.

The chain combines TRBV30 with TRBJ2-3; D gene uncertain. From germline, CDR1 is GTSNPN and CDR2 SVGIG (reference sequence). The CDR3 is 12 amino acids. V was trimmed by 2 bases and J by 4 bases, leaving 7 bases between them. Written as DNA, the CDR3 is TGTGCCTGGAGTCTTGGGGCAGATACGCAGTATTTT. This gives the protein CAWSLGADTQYF. The full variable domain, its missing parts supplied by reference TRBV30 and TRBJ2-3, is SQTIHQWPATLVQPVGSPLSLECTVEGTSNPNLYWYRQAAGRGLQLLFYSVGIGQISSEVPQNLSASRPQDRQFILSSKKLLLSDSGFYLCAWSLGADTQYFGPGTRLTVL.

This clonotype was observed at least ten times. The chain combines TRBV12-3 or TRBV12-4 with TRBJ1-5; D is uncertain. V was trimmed by 3 bases and J by 2 bases, leaving 5 bases between them. This CDR3 spans 13 amino acids. The CDR3 is CASSFSGNQPQHF. The CDR3 region has the DNA TGTGCCAGCAGTTTCAGCGGCAATCAGCCCCAGCATTTT.

The table lists this clonotype with a few counts. This chain joins TRBV6-2 or TRBV6-3 and TRBJ2-2, with 11 bases identical to TRBD2. Germline V gene sequence: CDR1 MNHEY, CDR2 SVGEGT. V lost 7 bases, J lost 2 bases, and 9 bases stayed unmatched. The CDR3 is 17 amino acids. The CDR3 sequence is CASKNLAGGPNTGELFF. Written as DNA, the CDR3 is TGTGCCAGCAAGAATCTAGCGGGGGGTCCAAACACCGGGGAGCTGTTTTTT.

This clonotype has at least ten counts. The chain couples TRBV28 to TRBJ1-1; 11 nucleotides agree with TRBD1. The CDR3 has 14 residues. V lost 6 bases, J lost 5 bases, and 5 bases stayed unmatched. Germline lookup yields CDR1 MDHEN and CDR2 SYDVKM. The CDR3 DNA reads as TGTGCCAGCAGCCATGGGACAGGGGGTACTGAAGCTTTCTTT. Translated: CASSHGTGGTEAFF.

This clonotype was picked up a small number of times. The J gene is TRBJ2-3, the V gene TRBV7-2; D gene uncertain. V dropped 0 bases and J dropped 0 bases, with 7 bases sitting between them. The CDR3 is 15 amino acids. Germline values: CDR1 SGHTA, CDR2 FQGNSA. The CDR3 region has the DNA TGTGCCAGCAGCTTAGCGCTTTCTAGCACAGATACGCAGTATTTT. It is translated as CASSLALSSTDTQYF. Looking up the rest from reference TRBV7-2 and TRBJ2-3 gives the full variable domain: GAGVSQSPSNKVTEKGKDVELRCDPISGHTALYWYRQSLGQGLEFLIYFQGNSAPDKSGLPSDRFSAERTGGSVSTLTIQRTQQEDSAVYLCASSLALSSTDTQYFGPGTRLTVL.

The rearrangement joins TRBV4-2 to TRBJ2-2, with 7 bases identical to TRBD2. Trimming took 4 bases from V and 0 from J; bases not matched to a gene: 2. There are 15 residues in the CDR3. Per the germline V gene, CDR1 is LGHNA and CDR2 is YNFKEQ. DNA for the CDR3: TGTGCCAGCAGCCCGGGGGGTCCGAACACCGGGGAGCTGTTTTTT. It is translated as CASSPGGPNTGELFF.

The chain recombines TRBV3-1 with TRBJ2-6, with TRBD1 matching 7 bases. Germline assignment: CDR1 LGHDT and CDR2 YNNKEL (reference sequence). The trim removed 5 bases at V and 10 bases at J, leaving 5 bases unmatched. The CDR3 runs to 13 residues. The CDR3 is CASSSGQTNVLTF. The CDR3 DNA reads TGTGCCAGCAGCTCGGGACAGACAAACGTCCTGACTTTC.

This clonotype was seen only once. The chain joins TRBV28 to TRBJ2-7; possible D gene TRBD1, 6 bases. This CDR3 contains 14 residues. The V end was cut by 7 bases, the J end by 7 bases, with 20 bases between. The germline V gene encodes CDR1 MDHEN and CDR2 SYDVKM. The CDR3 DNA follows: TGTGCCAGCACCATATTCGAGACAGGCGGGGAGCAGTACTTC. The encoded protein is CASTIFETGGEQYF.

There are a few counts of this clonotype. The chain has TRBV29-1 and TRBJ1-1; D unclear. CDR1 and CDR2 (germline): SQVTM, ANQGSEA. This CDR3 has 13 residues. V gave up 5 bases and J gave up 1 base, with 11 bases separating them. The CDR3 sequence: CSVWILGNTEAFF. CDR3 nucleotides: TGCAGCGTTTGGATACTGGGGAACACTGAAGCTTTCTTT.

The chain has TRBV6-5 and TRBJ2-5, with 11 bases fitting TRBD1. V lost 4 bases to trimming and J lost 4 bases; unmatched junction nucleotides: 5. Germline CDR1 is MNHEY and CDR2 is SVGAGI. This CDR3 comprises 15 residues. CDR3 nucleotides: TGTGCCAGCAGTTTCGGGACAGGGGGAGCAGAGACCCAGTACTTC. Amino acids: CASSFGTGGAETQYF.

The chain is built from TRBV5-1 and TRBJ2-3; D remains unclear. The CDR3 is made up of 15 amino acids. Trimming removed 0 bases from V and 2 bases from J, with 10 bases in between. CDR1 and CDR2 (germline): SGHRS, YFSETQ. CDR3 protein: CASSLERSATDTQYF. The CDR3 DNA sequence: TGCGCCAGCAGCTTGGAACGGAGTGCCACAGATACGCAGTATTTT.

The sample holds a few counts of this clonotype. The chain is built from TRBV5-6 and TRBJ1-5, with a weak D call TRBD1 (6 bases). The CDR3 is 16 residues long. From germline, CDR1 is SGHDT and CDR2 YYEEEE. V lost 3 bases and J 2 bases, leaving 15 bases between the germline ends. This chain's CDR3 is CASSSSNRARNQPQHF. The CDR3 DNA is TGTGCCAGCAGCTCGTCCAACAGGGCTCGCAATCAGCCCCAGCATTTT.

The sample holds a few counts of this clonotype. The chain is built from TRBV27 and TRBJ2-1; 9 bases are a match to TRBD2. Germline CDR1 is MNHEY and CDR2 is SMNVEV (reference sequence). The V and J ends lost 3 bases and 13 bases, in that order; junction bases with no gene match: 7. This CDR3 has 13 residues. CDR3 protein: CASSFSTSGRQFF. The CDR3 DNA follows: TGTGCCAGCAGTTTCTCGACTAGCGGACGACAGTTCTTC.

This clonotype was observed a few times. J is TRBJ2-1 and V is TRBV7-2, with D unresolved. This CDR3 region has 14 residues. Germline V lookup: CDR1 SGHTA, CDR2 FQGNSA. Trimming shortened V by 3 bases and J by 4 bases, and 10 bases separated the two germline ends. CDR3 region: CASSFRRAYNEQFF. The CDR3 nucleotides are TGTGCCAGCAGCTTTCGAAGGGCTTACAATGAGCAGTTCTTC.

This clonotype was detected ten times or more. The chain carries TRBV12-3 or TRBV12-4 and TRBJ1-5, with D uncertain. V lost 6 bases to trimming and J lost 6 bases, with 12 bases between them. This CDR3 has 13 amino acids. The CDR3 protein is CASSSDRAQPQHF. In nucleotides, the CDR3 is TGTGCCAGCAGCTCGGACCGCGCTCAGCCCCAGCATTTT.